These T cell receptor beta chains were read from a single sample in a study of T-cell reconstitution after alpha-beta-depleted transplantation in children. MiXCR was run by TCRdb on the PCR reads, yielding one entry per CDR3 protein. The sample holds 450,000 to 550,000 distinct CDR3 sequences, about an eighth seen once. This specimen consisted of PBMCs, mostly from graft donor cells, obtained 180 days after TCRalphabeta/CD19-depleted stem cell transplant. The origin of the receptors is a female patient between 2 and 15 years old who had a stem cell transplant for aplastic anemia, so the T cells may come from the graft donor. The conserved cysteine and the conserved F or W are not part of the CDR3 here.

TRBJ2-2 | TRBV5-1 | ASSLPTSGSTSGELF
TRBJ2-1 | TRBV5-6 | ASSLWASGRPPSNAERF
TRBJ2-2 | TRBV18 | ASSPRGGITGELF
TRBJ2-1 | TRBV20-1 | SARLANNEQF
TRBJ1-2 | TRBV5-1 | ASSPEGLEGWDYGYT
TRBJ2-2 | TRBV2 | ASTGTSTGELF
TRBJ2-5 | TRBV7-9 | ASSVSLSGRETQY
TRBJ2-1 | TRBV29-1 | SVSNEQF
TRBJ2-7 | TRBV28 | ASSGGLYEQY
TRBJ2-6 | TRBV14 | ASSQDRTTGAKSSGANVLT
TRBJ2-7 | TRBV20-1 | SARKFHRGVIYEQY